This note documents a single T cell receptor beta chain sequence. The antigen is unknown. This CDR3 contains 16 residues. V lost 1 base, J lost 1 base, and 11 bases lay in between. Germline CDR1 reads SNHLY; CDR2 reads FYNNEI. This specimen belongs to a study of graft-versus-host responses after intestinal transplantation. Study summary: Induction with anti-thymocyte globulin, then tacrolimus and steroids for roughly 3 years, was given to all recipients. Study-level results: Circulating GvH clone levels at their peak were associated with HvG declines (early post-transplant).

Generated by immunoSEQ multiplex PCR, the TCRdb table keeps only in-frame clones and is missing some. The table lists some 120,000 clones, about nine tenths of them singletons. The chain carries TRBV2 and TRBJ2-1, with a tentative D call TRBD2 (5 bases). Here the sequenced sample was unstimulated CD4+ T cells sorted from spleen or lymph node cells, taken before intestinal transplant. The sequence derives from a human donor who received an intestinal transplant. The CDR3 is CASSEGRTRSYNEQFF. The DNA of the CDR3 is TGTGCCAGCAGTGAAGGGAGGACTCGATCCTACAATGAGCAGTTCTTC.